This TCR beta chain was recorded in a study of T-cell reconstitution after alpha-beta-depleted transplantation in children. The CDR3 contains 22 residues. Germline CDR1 and CDR2: MNHNS and SASEGT. The V and J ends lost 5 bases and 2 bases, in that order; junction bases with no gene match: 25. Preparing the TCRbeta library involved the use of unique molecular identifiers. From the PCR reads, TCRdb called clonotypes with MiXCR, one entry per CDR3 protein. Here the sample spans a few hundred thousand distinct CDR3 sequences, 18% being singletons. The clonotype was recovered from a human donor who donated a stem cell graft to a child with acute lymphoblastic leukemia. The J gene is TRBJ2-3, the V gene TRBV6-1; 10 bases line up with TRBD1. The source was PBMCs from the stem cell graft donor, collected from the stem cell graft. CDR3 loop: CASSPALPDRGPSGAYTDTQYF. DNA for the CDR3: TGTGCCAGCAGTCCTGCCCTGCCAGACAGGGGGCCTAGCGGAGCCTACACAGATACGCAGTATTTT.